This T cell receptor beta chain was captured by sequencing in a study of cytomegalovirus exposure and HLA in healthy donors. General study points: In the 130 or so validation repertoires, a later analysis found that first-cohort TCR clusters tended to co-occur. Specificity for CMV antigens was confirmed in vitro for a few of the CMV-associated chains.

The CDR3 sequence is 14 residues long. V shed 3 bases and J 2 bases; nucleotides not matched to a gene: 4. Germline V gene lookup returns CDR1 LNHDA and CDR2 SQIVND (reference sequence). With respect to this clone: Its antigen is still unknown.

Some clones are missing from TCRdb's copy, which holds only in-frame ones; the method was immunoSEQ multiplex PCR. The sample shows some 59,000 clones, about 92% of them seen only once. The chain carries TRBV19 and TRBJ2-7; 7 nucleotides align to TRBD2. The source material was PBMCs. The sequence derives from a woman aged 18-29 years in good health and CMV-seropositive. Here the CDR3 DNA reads TGTGCCAGTAGTATCGGGGGGAAAACCTACGAGCAGTACTTC. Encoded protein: CASSIGGKTYEQYF.